The 9 T cell receptor beta chains in this list originate from one sample, sequenced in a study of CD8+ T cells in alopecia areata. Sequencing templates came from extracted RNA that was reverse transcribed into cDNA. Repertoires were generated with immunoSEQ multiplex PCR, while TCRdb's copy carries only in-frame clones and drops some. The data show approximately 190,000 clones, with roughly 64% seen just once and 5% to 6% held by the top ten. This sample's treatment: oral pan-JAK inhibitor, 5-10 mg twice daily. Specimen: CD4+ T cells sorted from blood, collected at week 24, from a patient treated with tofacitinib. The receptors were gathered from a human donor with alopecia areata.

The chain joins TRBV9 to TRBJ2-5; 11 bases align to TRBD2. CDR1 and CDR2 from the germline V gene are SGDLS and YYNGEE. This CDR3 is 15 amino acids long. Trimming cost V 3 bases and J 2 bases; bases outside gene matches: 3. The CDR3 spells CASSGRTSGQETQYF. The CDR3 coding sequence is TGTGCCAGCAGCGGAAGGACTAGCGGGCAAGAGACCCAGTACTTC.

This clone showed up just a few times. This chain connects TRBV29-1 to TRBJ2-7; perhaps TRBD2 as D (5 bases). Looked up from germline, CDR1 is SQVTM and CDR2 is ANQGSEA. The CDR3 has 13 amino acids. Trimming took off 7 bases at V and 7 bases at J, with 20 bases between the two ends. CDR3 loop: CSGSVPGDREQYF. The CDR3 coding sequence is TGCAGCGGCAGTGTGCCCGGGGATCGGGAGCAGTACTTC.

This chain connects TRBV4-3 to TRBJ2-7; D is undetermined. The CDR3 is made up of 15 amino acids. Deletions cut 0 bases from V and 0 bases from J, with 9 bases between. Germline V lookup: CDR1 LGHNA, CDR2 YSLEER. The CDR3 spells CASSQDLGGSYEQYF. The CDR3 DNA is TGCGCCAGCAGCCAAGATCTCGGCGGCTCCTACGAGCAGTACTTC.

V is TRBV29-1 and J is TRBJ2-7, with 7 positions matching TRBD2. This CDR3 has 12 residues. CDR1 and CDR2 from the germline V gene are SQVTM and ANQGSEA. V lost 7 bases to trimming and J lost 3 bases; unmatched junction nucleotides: 6. The CDR3 spells CSARGRLYEQYF. The CDR3 DNA follows: TGCAGCGCGCGGGGGAGACTCTACGAGCAGTACTTC.

The chain is built from TRBV4-2 and TRBJ2-3; 13 nucleotides align to TRBD2. The CDR3 contains 17 residues. Germline CDR1 is LGHNA and CDR2 is YNFKEQ. V shed 1 base, J shed 0 bases, and the junction held 1 base outside the gene matches. CDR3 sequence reads: CASSQVGLAGSTDTQYF. Written as DNA, the CDR3 is TGTGCCAGCAGCCAAGTGGGACTAGCGGGGAGCACAGATACGCAGTATTTT.

The gene calls are TRBV23-1 and TRBJ1-5; D not resolved. TRBV23-1 is an open reading frame whose function is uncertain. The CDR3 is made up of 17 amino acids. V lost 3 bases to trimming and J lost 7 bases, with 22 bases between them. The CDR3 region is CASSHTRAGVKWQPQHF. The CDR3 coding sequence is TGCGCCAGCAGTCACACCCGGGCCGGGGTTAAGTGGCAGCCCCAGCATTTT.

Only a few counts were recorded for this clone. The rearrangement links TRBV5-1 to TRBJ2-3; 8 nucleotides agree with TRBD1. Germline CDR1 SGHRS, CDR2 YFSETQ. This CDR3 comprises 16 residues. The J segment lost 6 bases and the V segment lost 4 bases, leaving 13 bases of the junction unmatched. The CDR3 protein is CASSLSTGVQGDTQYF. The CDR3 nucleotides read TGCGCCAGCAGCCTCTCGACAGGGGTCCAAGGTGATACGCAGTATTTT.

The genes are TRBV7-8 and TRBJ2-7; 7 bases map to TRBD2. Trimming cost V 0 bases and J 2 bases; bases outside gene matches: 1. From germline, CDR1 is SGHVS and CDR2 FQNEAQ. This CDR3 region has 14 residues. As DNA, the CDR3 is TGTGCCAGCAGCTTAGCGGGGGGGACCTACGAGCAGTACTTC. It translates to CASSLAGGTYEQYF.

This chain joins TRBV7-2 and TRBJ1-1; TRBD1 matches 8 bases. Germline V gives CDR1 SGHTA, CDR2 FQGNSA. This CDR3 has 18 amino acids. J was trimmed by 0 bases and V by 0 bases; bases with no gene match: 9. CDR3: CASSLASGGLLVNTEAFF. For the CDR3, the DNA is TGTGCCAGCAGCTTAGCCTCAGGGGGCCTGTTGGTGAACACTGAAGCTTTCTTT.